This TCR beta chain was documented in a study of T cells after posttransplantation cyclophosphamide. Study findings and constraints: Recipient CMV seropositivity and CMV reactivation strongly tracked TRB clonality. Later blood repertoires were often dominated by clones from the donor CD8+ memory compartment. Skin or GI-infiltrating T cells shared few TRB sequences with blood.

Sampled 1 year posttransplant, controls received myeloablative marrow transplants, methotrexate and a calcineurin inhibitor. In regard to this clone: Its antigen remains unknown.

Generated by immunoSEQ multiplex PCR, the TCRdb table keeps only in-frame clones and is missing some. Among about 21,000 clones, just over 85% were seen once, and the ten largest hold roughly 2.1%. The CDR3 extends over 15 amino acids. V gave up 1 base and J gave up 7 bases, with 17 bases separating them. Per the germline V gene, CDR1 is SGHAT and CDR2 is FQNNGV. This specimen was PBMCs, taken about 13 months after allogeneic stem cell transplant with calcineurin inhibitor and methotrexate. This TCR came from a female patient in her 30s who received an allogeneic stem cell transplant from an unrelated donor, was CMV-positive, and had acute and chronic GVHD. The graft donor may account for some of the T cells. The chain combines TRBV11-2 with TRBJ2-7; D might be TRBD2 (6 bases). CDR3 DNA: TGTGCCAGCAGCTTAGTTTCAGGGCCCCGGGGGGAGCAGTACTTC. Protein: CASSLVSGPRGEQYF.